The T cell receptor beta chain described here comes from a study of T cell responses to AZD1222 COVID-19 vaccine. The study's findings and limits: The peak T cell response came first, and repertoires were sampled only after it.

On this clone itself: Its antigen is currently unknown.

The CDR3 runs 14 residues. The V gene's germline CDR1 is LNHDA and CDR2 SQIVND (reference sequence). V gave up 1 base and J gave up 1 base, with 7 bases separating them. Profiled with immunoSEQ multiplex PCR; TCRdb holds only in-frame clones, not every one. The repertoire holds about 60,000 clones, with about 90% as singletons. The specimen was peripheral blood, collected on day 0 of AZD1222 vaccination. This clonotype originated in an adult in good health. The chain couples TRBV19 to TRBJ1-1; TRBD1 might be the D (5 bases). This CDR3 reads CASSIAGQNTEAFF. DNA of the CDR3: TGTGCCAGTAGTATAGCAGGGCAGAACACTGAAGCTTTCTTT.